The present T cell receptor beta chain was sequenced within a study of blood T cell repertoires in COVID-19. Study as a whole: COVID-19 samples, acute and convalescent, were from the United States, Italy and Spain.

Germline V CDR1 and CDR2: GTSNPN, SVGIG (reference sequence). V was shortened by 4 bases and J by 3 bases, with 15 bases between the two germline ends. This CDR3 comprises 14 residues. Sequencing was performed with immunoSEQ multiplex PCR; in TCRdb, only in-frame clones are kept and a portion is missing. The sample consists of about 180,000 clones, 87% of them appearing once. V usage is TRBV30 and J usage is TRBJ1-2, with D tentatively TRBD1 (5 bases). The sequenced material came from PBMCs or T cells enriched from blood (not recorded which). The receptor was isolated from a human donor with acute COVID-19. The donor label of this sample is uncertain. This CDR3 is CAWTIYGGDYGYTF. In DNA form, the CDR3 reads TGTGCCTGGACCATTTACGGGGGGGACTATGGCTACACCTTC.